These 12 T cell receptor beta chains originate from one sample sequenced in a study of T cell responses to AZD1222 COVID-19 vaccine. The protocol was immunoSEQ multiplex PCR, while the TCRdb copy is restricted to in-frame clones and leaves out a portion. Of 150,000 or so clones detected, about 90% appear once; the ten largest clones hold 1% to 1.5%. The sequences come from peripheral blood, collected 28 days after the second AZD1222 dose. The source is an adult who received the AZD1222 COVID-19 vaccine.

The V call is TRBV27, the J call TRBJ2-1; D gene uncertain. V gave up 3 bases and J gave up 0 bases, with 6 bases separating them. There are 14 residues in the CDR3. Germline CDR1 and CDR2: MNHEY and SMNVEV (reference sequence). In nucleotides, the CDR3 is TGTGCCAGCAGTTTCGGCAGCTCCTACAATGAGCAGTTCTTC. Protein: CASSFGSSYNEQFF.

J is TRBJ1-1 and V is TRBV15; D is undetermined. Trimming cost V 3 bases and J 4 bases, with 12 bases left between them. Germline-derived CDR1 and CDR2 are LNHNV and YYDKDF (reference sequence). The CDR3 contains 14 residues. CDR3 nucleotides: TGTGCCACCAGCAGGCCCGGGAGCGCCACTGAAGCTTTCTTT. Translation gives CATSRPGSATEAFF. Filled out from reference TRBV15 and TRBJ1-1, the complete variable domain reads DAMVIQNPRYQVTQFGKPVTLSCSQTLNHNVMYWYQQKSSQAPKLLFHYYDKDFNNEADTPDNFQSRRPNTSFCFLDIRSPGLGDTAMYLCATSRPGSATEAFFGQGTRLTVV.

The chain links TRBV7-8 to TRBJ1-2; D possibly corresponds to TRBD1 (5 bases). The CDR3 spans 14 residues. Germline-derived CDR1 and CDR2 are SGHVS and FQNEAQ. Trimming took 1 base from V and 6 from J, leaving 12 bases between them. The CDR3: CASSLGFRENGYTF. As DNA, the CDR3 is TGTGCCAGCAGCTTAGGTTTCAGGGAGAATGGCTACACCTTC.

DNA of the CDR3: TGTGCCAGCAGCCCGCCGCCGACAGGGGGCGAGCAGTACTTC. This gives the protein CASSPPPTGGEQYF. The rearrangement uses TRBV5-6 and TRBJ2-7; the match to TRBD1 covers 9 bases. Germline CDR1 is SGHDT and CDR2 is YYEEEE. The CDR3 runs to 14 residues. V shed 4 bases, J shed 6 bases, and the junction held 8 bases outside the gene matches.

This clone was detected only once. V gene TRBV7-9 combines with J gene TRBJ2-7; D remains unclear. The CDR3 length is 14 residues. In germline, CDR1 is SEHNR, CDR2 FQNEAQ (reference sequence). V was cut by 1 base and J by 2 bases, with 9 bases left in between. CDR3 amino acids: CASSLEQRTYEQYF. Written as DNA, the CDR3 is TGTGCCAGCAGCTTAGAGCAGCGTACCTACGAGCAGTACTTC.

The J gene is TRBJ2-7, the V gene TRBV11-2, with 12 bases fitting TRBD2. The CDR3 contains 16 residues. J gave up 3 bases and V 5 bases, and 8 bases lay outside the gene matches. The germline CDR1 and CDR2 sequences are SGHAT and FQNNGV. This chain's CDR3 is CASSPRTSGVLYEQYF. Here the CDR3 DNA reads TGTGCCAGCAGCCCCCGGACTAGCGGGGTCCTCTACGAGCAGTACTTC.

The chain has TRBV3-1 (or the pseudogene TRBV3-2) and TRBJ1-2; unclear D gene. CDR1 and CDR2 from the germline V gene are LGHDT and YNNKEL (reference sequence). CDR3 length: 13 residues. With 5 bases removed from V and 3 bases from J, the gap between germline ends came to 10 bases. As DNA, the CDR3 is TGTGCCAGCAGCAAGGACGGATACTATGGCTACACCTTC. Residues: CASSKDGYYGYTF.

The chain employs TRBV7-8 and TRBJ2-5, with no clear D. This CDR3 region has 13 residues. V was trimmed by 6 bases and J by 5 bases, leaving 13 bases between them. Germline CDR1 reads SGHVS; CDR2 reads FQNEAQ. CDR3 coding DNA: TGTGCCAGCAGTCATGGTACACGTGAGACCCAGTACTTC. This encodes CASSHGTRETQYF. The full variable domain, rest sourced from reference TRBV7-8 and TRBJ2-5, is GAGVSQSPRYKVAKRGQDVALRCDPISGHVSLFWYQQALGQGPEFLTYFQNEAQLDKSGLPSDRFFAERPEGSVSTLKIQRTQQEDSAVYLCASSHGTRETQYFGPGTRLLVL.

V usage is TRBV6-5 and J usage is TRBJ2-7; 10 bases agree with TRBD1. CDR3 length equals 14 residues. Germline CDR1 reads MNHEY; CDR2 reads SVGAGI. V was clipped by 6 bases and J by 4 bases; unmatched bases: 6. The CDR3 sequence is CASSFGTGEYEQYF. The CDR3, as DNA: TGTGCCAGCAGCTTCGGGACAGGGGAGTACGAGCAGTACTTC.

The rearrangement links TRBV3-1 (or the pseudogene TRBV3-2) to TRBJ1-1; D gene unclear. In germline, CDR1 is LGHDT, CDR2 YNNKEL (reference sequence). Trimming shortened V by 0 bases and J by 0 bases, and 17 bases separated the two germline ends. The CDR3 length is 18 residues. The DNA for the CDR3 is TGTGCCAGCAGCCAAGATCTTTGGACTTTCGGGGTGAACACTGAAGCTTTCTTT. Its protein is CASSQDLWTFGVNTEAFF.

The chain links TRBV7-9 to TRBJ2-5; D might be TRBD2 (6 bases). CDR1 SEHNR and CDR2 FQNEAQ come from the germline V gene (reference sequence). The CDR3 is 13 amino acids. The V gene lost 1 base and the J gene lost 9 bases, with 12 bases spanning the gap. The CDR3 spells CASSLGDSRAQYF. The CDR3 DNA reads TGTGCCAGCAGCTTAGGGGACTCCCGGGCCCAGTACTTC.

The V and J genes are TRBV5-6 and TRBJ1-5; 10 positions agree with TRBD1. This CDR3 spans 15 amino acids. CDR1 and CDR2 (germline): SGHDT, YYEEEE. V dropped 3 bases and J dropped 6; count of bases not matched to a gene: 6. For the CDR3, the DNA is TGTGCCAGCAGCTCGAGGACAGGGGGTAGTCAGCCCCAGCATTTT. Translating gives CASSSRTGGSQPQHF.